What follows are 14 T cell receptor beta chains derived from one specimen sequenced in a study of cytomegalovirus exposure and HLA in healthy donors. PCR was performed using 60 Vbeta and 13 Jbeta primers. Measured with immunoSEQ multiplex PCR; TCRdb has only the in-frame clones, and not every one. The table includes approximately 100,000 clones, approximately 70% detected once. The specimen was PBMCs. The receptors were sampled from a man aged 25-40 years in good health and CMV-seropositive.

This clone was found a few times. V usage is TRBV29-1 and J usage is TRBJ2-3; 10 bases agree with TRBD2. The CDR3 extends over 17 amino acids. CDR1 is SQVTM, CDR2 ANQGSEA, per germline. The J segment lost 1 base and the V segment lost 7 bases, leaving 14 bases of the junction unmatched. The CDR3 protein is CSADSPSSGGRTDTQYF. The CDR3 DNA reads TGCAGCGCCGATAGCCCTTCTAGCGGGGGCCGCACAGATACGCAGTATTTT.

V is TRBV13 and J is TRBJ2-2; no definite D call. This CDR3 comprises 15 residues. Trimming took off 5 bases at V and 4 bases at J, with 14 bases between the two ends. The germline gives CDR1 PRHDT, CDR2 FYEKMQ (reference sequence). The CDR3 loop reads CASSPPGGATGELFF. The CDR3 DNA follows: TGTGCCAGCAGCCCTCCCGGTGGTGCCACCGGGGAGCTGTTTTTT.

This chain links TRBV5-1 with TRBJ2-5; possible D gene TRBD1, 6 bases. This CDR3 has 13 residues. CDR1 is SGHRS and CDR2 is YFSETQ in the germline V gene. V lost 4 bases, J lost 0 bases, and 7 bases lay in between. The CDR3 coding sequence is TGCGCCAGCAGCCGGGACAACCAAGAGACCCAGTACTTC. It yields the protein CASSRDNQETQYF.

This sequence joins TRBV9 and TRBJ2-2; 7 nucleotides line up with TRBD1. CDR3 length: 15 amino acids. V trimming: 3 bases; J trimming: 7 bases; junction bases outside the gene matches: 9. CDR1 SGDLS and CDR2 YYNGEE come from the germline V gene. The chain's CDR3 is CASSAGTALVGELFF. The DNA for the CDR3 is TGTGCCAGCAGCGCCGGGACAGCCCTGGTCGGGGAGCTGTTTTTT. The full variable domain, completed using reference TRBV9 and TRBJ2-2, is DSGVTQTPKHLITATGQRVTLRCSPRSGDLSVYWYQQSLDQGLQFLIQYYNGEERAKGNILERFSAQQFPDLHSELNLSSLELGDSALYFCASSAGTALVGELFFGEGSRLTVL.

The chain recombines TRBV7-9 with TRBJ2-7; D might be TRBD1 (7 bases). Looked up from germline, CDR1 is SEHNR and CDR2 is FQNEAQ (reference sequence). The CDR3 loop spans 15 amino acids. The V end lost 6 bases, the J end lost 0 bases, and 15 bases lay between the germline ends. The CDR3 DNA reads TGTGCCAGCAGTGCTCAGGGGGGTACCTCCTACGAGCAGTACTTC. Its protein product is CASSAQGGTSYEQYF.

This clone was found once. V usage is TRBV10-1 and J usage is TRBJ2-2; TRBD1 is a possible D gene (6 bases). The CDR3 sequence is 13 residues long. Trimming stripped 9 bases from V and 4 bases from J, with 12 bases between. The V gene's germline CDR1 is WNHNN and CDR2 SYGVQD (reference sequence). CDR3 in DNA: TGCGCCAGGGGAAGGACAGTCACCGGGGAGCTGTTTTTT. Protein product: CARGRTVTGELFF.

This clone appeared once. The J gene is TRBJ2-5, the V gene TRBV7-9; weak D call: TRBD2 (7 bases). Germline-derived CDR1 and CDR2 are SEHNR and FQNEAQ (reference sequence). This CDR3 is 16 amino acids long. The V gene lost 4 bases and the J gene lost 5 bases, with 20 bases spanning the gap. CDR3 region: CASSSSRGGLSETQYF. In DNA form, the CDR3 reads TGTGCCAGCAGCTCCTCGAGGGGGGGCCTCAGCGAGACCCAGTACTTC. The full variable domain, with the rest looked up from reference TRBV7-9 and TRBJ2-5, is DTGVSQNPRHKITKRGQNVTFRCDPISEHNRLYWYRQTLGQGPEFLTYFQNEAQLEKSRLLSDRFSAERPKGSFSTLEIQRTEQGDSAMYLCASSSSRGGLSETQYFGPGTRLLVL.

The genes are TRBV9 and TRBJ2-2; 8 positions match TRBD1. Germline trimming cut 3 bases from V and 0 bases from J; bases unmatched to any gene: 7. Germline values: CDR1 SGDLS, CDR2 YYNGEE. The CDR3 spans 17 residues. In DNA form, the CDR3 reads TGTGCCAGCAGCGCCAGGGGGCAACCCTCGAACACCGGGGAGCTGTTTTTT. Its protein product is CASSARGQPSNTGELFF.

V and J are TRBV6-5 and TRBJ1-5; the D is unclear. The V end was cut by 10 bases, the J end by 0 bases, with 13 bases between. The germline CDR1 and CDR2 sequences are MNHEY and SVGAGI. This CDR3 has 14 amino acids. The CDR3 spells CAKPWACSNQPQHF. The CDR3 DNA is TGTGCCAAACCCTGGGCTTGTAGCAATCAGCCCCAGCATTTT.

Here the CDR3 reads CASSFRDRGPDSNVYTF. As DNA, the CDR3 is TGCGCCAGCAGCTTCCGGGACAGGGGACCTGACAGCAATGTCTACACCTTC. This chain links TRBV5-1 with TRBJ1-2, with 10 bases aligning to TRBD1. The CDR3 extends over 17 amino acids. V dropped 2 bases and J dropped 10; count of bases not matched to a gene: 17. Germline CDR1 is SGHRS and CDR2 is YFSETQ.

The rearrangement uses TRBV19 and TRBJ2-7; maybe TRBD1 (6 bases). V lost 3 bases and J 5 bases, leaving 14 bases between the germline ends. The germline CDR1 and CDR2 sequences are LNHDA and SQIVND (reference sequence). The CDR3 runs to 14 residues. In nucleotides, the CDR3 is TGTGCCAGTAGTATGAGACAGGACGGCCACGAGCAGTACTTC. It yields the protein CASSMRQDGHEQYF. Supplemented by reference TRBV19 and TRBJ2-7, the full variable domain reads DGGITQSPKYLFRKEGQNVTLSCEQNLNHDAMYWYRQDPGQGLRLIYYSQIVNDFQKGDIAEGYSVSREKKESFPLTVTSAQKNPTAFYLCASSMRQDGHEQYFGPGTRLTVT.

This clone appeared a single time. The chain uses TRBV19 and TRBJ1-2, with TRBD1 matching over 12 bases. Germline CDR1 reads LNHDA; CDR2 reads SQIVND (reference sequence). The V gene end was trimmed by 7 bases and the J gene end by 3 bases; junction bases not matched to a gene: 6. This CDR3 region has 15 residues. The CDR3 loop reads CASNRGTGGHYGYTF. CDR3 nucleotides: TGTGCCAGTAATAGGGGGACAGGGGGCCACTATGGCTACACCTTC.

CDR3 amino acids: CASSSGDEQYF. Here the CDR3 DNA reads TGCGCCAGCAGCTCGGGAGACGAGCAGTACTTC. The chain has TRBV5-1 and TRBJ2-7, with D maybe TRBD2 (6 bases). The length of the CDR3 is 11 residues. Germline lookup yields CDR1 SGHRS and CDR2 YFSETQ. Trimming took 3 bases from V and 5 from J, leaving 6 bases between them.

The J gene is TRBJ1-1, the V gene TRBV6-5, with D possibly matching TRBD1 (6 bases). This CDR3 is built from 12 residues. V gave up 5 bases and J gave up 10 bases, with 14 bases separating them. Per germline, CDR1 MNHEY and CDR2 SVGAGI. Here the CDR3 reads CASSPGAPGAFF. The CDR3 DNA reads TGTGCCAGCAGTCCAGGGGCCCCGGGAGCTTTCTTT.